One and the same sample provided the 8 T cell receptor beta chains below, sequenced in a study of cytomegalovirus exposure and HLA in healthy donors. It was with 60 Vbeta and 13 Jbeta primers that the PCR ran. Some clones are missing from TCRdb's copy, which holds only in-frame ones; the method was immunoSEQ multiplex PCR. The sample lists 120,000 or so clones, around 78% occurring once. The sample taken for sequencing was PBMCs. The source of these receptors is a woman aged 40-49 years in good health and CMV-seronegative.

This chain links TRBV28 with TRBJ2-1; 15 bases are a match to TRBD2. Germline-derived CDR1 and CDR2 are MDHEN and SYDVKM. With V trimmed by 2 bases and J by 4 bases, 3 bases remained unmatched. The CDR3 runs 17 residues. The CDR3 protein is CASSLRGLAGGYNEQFF. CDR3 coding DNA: TGTGCCAGCAGTTTAAGGGGACTAGCGGGAGGTTACAATGAGCAGTTCTTC.

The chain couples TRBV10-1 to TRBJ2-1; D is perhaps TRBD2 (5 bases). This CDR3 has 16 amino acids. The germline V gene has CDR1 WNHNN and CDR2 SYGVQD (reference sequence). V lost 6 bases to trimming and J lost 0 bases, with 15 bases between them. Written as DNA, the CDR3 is TGCGCCAGCAGCGTGGGTCTGGGGAGCTCCTACAATGAGCAGTTCTTC. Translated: CASSVGLGSSYNEQFF.

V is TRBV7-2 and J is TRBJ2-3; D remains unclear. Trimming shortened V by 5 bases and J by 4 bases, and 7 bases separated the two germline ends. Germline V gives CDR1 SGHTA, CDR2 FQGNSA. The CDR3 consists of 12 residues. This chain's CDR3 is CASSPGADTQYF. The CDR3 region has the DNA TGTGCCAGCAGCCCCGGAGCAGATACGCAGTATTTT.

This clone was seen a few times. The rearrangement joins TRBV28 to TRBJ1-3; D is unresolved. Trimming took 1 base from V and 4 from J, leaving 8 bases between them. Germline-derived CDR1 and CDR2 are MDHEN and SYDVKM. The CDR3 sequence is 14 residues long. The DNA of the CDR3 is TGTGCCAGCAGTTTATCAGGACTCGGAAACACCATATATTTT. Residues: CASSLSGLGNTIYF.

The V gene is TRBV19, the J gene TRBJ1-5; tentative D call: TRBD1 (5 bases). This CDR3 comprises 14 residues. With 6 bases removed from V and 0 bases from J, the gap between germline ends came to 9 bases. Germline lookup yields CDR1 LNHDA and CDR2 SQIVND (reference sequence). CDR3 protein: CASSREYSNQPQHF. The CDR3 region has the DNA TGTGCCAGTAGCAGGGAATATAGCAATCAGCCCCAGCATTTT.

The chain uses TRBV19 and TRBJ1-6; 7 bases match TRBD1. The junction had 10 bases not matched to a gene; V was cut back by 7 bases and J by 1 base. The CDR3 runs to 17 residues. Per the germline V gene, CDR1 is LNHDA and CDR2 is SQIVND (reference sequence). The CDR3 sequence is CASTRTGLRSYNSPLHF. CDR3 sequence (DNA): TGTGCCAGTACCAGGACAGGTCTTCGGTCCTATAATTCACCCCTCCACTTT.

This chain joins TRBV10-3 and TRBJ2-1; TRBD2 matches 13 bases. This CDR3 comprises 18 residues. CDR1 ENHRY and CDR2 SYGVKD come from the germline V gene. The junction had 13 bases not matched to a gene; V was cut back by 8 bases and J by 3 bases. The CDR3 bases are TGTGCCATCGGTAACCCTCCGGGACTAGCGGGAAGCTACAATGAGCAGTTCTTC. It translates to CAIGNPPGLAGSYNEQFF.

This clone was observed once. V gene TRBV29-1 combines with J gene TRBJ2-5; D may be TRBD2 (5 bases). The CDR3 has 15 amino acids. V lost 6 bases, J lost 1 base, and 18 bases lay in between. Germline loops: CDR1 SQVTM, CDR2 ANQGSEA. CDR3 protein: CSVTPGKGPQETQYF. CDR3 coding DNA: TGCAGCGTGACACCGGGAAAGGGCCCCCAAGAGACCCAGTACTTC.